Listed below are T cell receptor beta chains from one sample, sequenced in a study of cytomegalovirus exposure and HLA in healthy donors. TCRdb's table, derived via immunoSEQ multiplex PCR, lists solely in-frame clones and lacks some. Of about 62,000 clones in the sample, 70% to 75% were seen once. Sample: PBMCs. The origin of the receptors is a woman in her twenties or thirties in good health and CMV-seronegative. The CDR3 runs from the conserved cysteine through the conserved F or W. Fields, in order: V gene, clone size, CDR3 length, J gene, CDR3 protein. Clone size is not always given. Where it is, it says once, few, many or a class for expanded clones.

TRBV6-6,.,15,TRBJ1-2,CASSYSGTGRYGYTF
TRBV29-1,.,11,TRBJ2-2,CSVALTGELFF
TRBV19,.,11,TRBJ2-7,CASSQSYEQYF
TRBV7-9,.,12,TRBJ2-5,CASSLATSNWYF
TRBV7-9,.,19,TRBJ2-1,CASSRSLGTSGTTYNEQFF
TRBV5-4,once,14,TRBJ2-5,CASTYGGTAETQYF
TRBV5-6,.,14,TRBJ2-5,CASSLGIALETQYF
TRBV7-9,.,15,.,CASSAQGRPFHEQYF
TRBV29-1,.,12,TRBJ2-7,CSAEGGRYEQYF
TRBV19,.,17,TRBJ2-6,CASSMWGQYSGANVLTF
TRBV15,.,12,TRBJ1-5,CATSNAFGPQHF
TRBV19,.,13,TRBJ1-2,CASSPRGMDGYTF
TRBV30,.,14,TRBJ1-4,CAWSGTATNEKLFF
TRBV7-9,.,15,TRBJ1-1,CASLTIRGLNTEAFF
TRBV19,.,12,TRBJ2-1,CASSDRGDEQFF
TRBV20-1,.,11,TRBJ2-3,CSATPSGTQYF
TRBV10-3,few,13,TRBJ2-3,CAISTSGTDTQYF
TRBV19,.,19,TRBJ2-1,CASSIDPGTGGFFNNEQFF
TRBV7-9,.,17,TRBJ2-1,CASSLPVLLAGDNEQFF
TRBV29-1,.,14,TRBJ1-1,CSARGGGKNTEAFF
TRBV7-9,.,15,TRBJ2-1,CASSLGTSGYNEQFF
TRBV29-1,.,14,TRBJ2-3,CSVEEGTGGDTQYF
TRBV5-4,.,15,TRBJ2-1,CASSLPSGRAEGRFF
TRBV11-2,.,12,TRBJ1-3,CASYRSGNTIYF
TRBV7-9,.,15,TRBJ1-4,CASSLLNTPSEKLFF
TRBV6-5,.,15,TRBJ2-2,CASTLDRDYTGELFF
TRBV29-1,.,14,TRBJ2-7,CSVRRAQGAYEQYF
TRBV7-9,once,19,TRBJ2-1,CASSLDPHGSASSYNEQFF
TRBV28,.,17,TRBJ2-5,CASRQGQGARTGETQYF
TRBV11-2,.,16,TRBJ1-1,CASSPVAGPMNTEAFF
TRBV5-1,.,14,TRBJ2-1,CASSRGLSPNEQFF
TRBV6-4,.,15,TRBJ2-1,CASSDLSSGRNEQFF
TRBV5-4,.,15,TRBJ2-7,CASSLELAGRVEQYF
TRBV18,.,17,TRBJ2-1,CASSRGTSGAGGDEQFF
TRBV19,.,14,TRBJ2-3,CASSLGLGTDTQYF
TRBV2,.,15,TRBJ1-5,CASSLWSGARQPQHF
TRBV30,once,11,TRBJ2-3,CASDRDYTQYF